The 19 T cell receptor beta chains reported below all come from one sample, sequenced in a study of metastatic and nonmetastatic thyroid tumors. TCRdb re-clonotyped the PCR reads through MiXCR. Seen here are about 13,000 clones, 28% observed once, and the top ten hold over 9%. No patient received treatment before thyroid surgery. The source material was tumor tissue. Receptors originate from a female donor with papillary thyroid cancer or a benign thyroid nodule (not recorded which). Some clones in this sample may be carry-over from other donors' samples.

This clone is medium-sized by share. The genes are TRBV5-1 and TRBJ2-2; TRBD2 matches at 7 bases. The trim removed 0 bases at V and 8 bases at J, leaving 13 bases unmatched. The CDR3 contains 17 residues. In germline, CDR1 is SGHRS, CDR2 YFSETQ. CDR3 in DNA: TGCGCCAGCAGCTTGGCTCGGGGAGGGCCGAAGGATGGGGAGCTGTTTTTT. Translated: CASSLARGGPKDGELFF.

The V call is TRBV6-1, the J call TRBJ1-1, with no clear D. This CDR3 is built from 17 residues. Germline CDR1 is MNHNS and CDR2 is SASEGT. V was trimmed by 1 base and J by 2 bases, leaving 17 bases between them. The CDR3: CASSEGLAVRINTEAFF. CDR3 in DNA: TGTGCCAGCAGTGAAGGGTTGGCAGTGAGAATTAACACTGAAGCTTTCTTT.

The gene calls are TRBV6-1 and TRBJ1-1, with TRBD1 matching 7 bases. The V gene end was trimmed by 5 bases and the J gene end by 7 bases; junction bases not matched to a gene: 13. This CDR3 spans 15 amino acids. Germline V gives CDR1 MNHNS, CDR2 SASEGT. The CDR3 nucleotides read TGTGCCAGCAGTCAGCGACAGGGTAATGACATTGAAGCTTTCTTT. As protein: CASSQRQGNDIEAFF.

The sample holds many counts of this clone. The chain has TRBV9 and TRBJ2-5, with D maybe TRBD2 (7 bases). The CDR3 totals 14 residues. V was clipped by 3 bases and J by 4 bases, with 13 bases between them. CDR1 and CDR2 (germline): SGDLS, YYNGEE. The CDR3 bases are TGTGCCAGCAGCGGCGTGGGAGGGGGAGAGACCCAGTACTTC. This translates into CASSGVGGGETQYF.

This clone was seen many times. The same CDR3 is also encoded by other DNA sequences in this sample. The chain is built from TRBV5-6 and TRBJ1-2; 8 nucleotides line up with TRBD1. Trimming cost V 4 bases and J 1 base; bases outside gene matches: 9. Germline CDR1 SGHDT, CDR2 YYEEEE. This CDR3 comprises 16 residues. The CDR3, as DNA: TGTGCCAGCAGCCTCCCCCCCGGACAGGGTAACTATGGCTACACCTTC. Translating gives CASSLPPGQGNYGYTF.

The chain uses TRBV20-1 and TRBJ2-7; D unclear. The CDR3 sequence is 14 residues long. Germline values: CDR1 DFQATT, CDR2 SNEGSKA (reference sequence). The germline V and J ends were trimmed by 1 base and 7 bases, with 17 bases remaining between them. The CDR3 nucleotides are TGCAGTGCTAGAGGGGCTGGGCTTTTGTGGGAGCAGTACTTC. Translated, it gives CSARGAGLLWEQYF.

The chain couples TRBV5-1 to TRBJ2-5; unclear D gene. Germline V gene lookup returns CDR1 SGHRS and CDR2 YFSETQ. The CDR3 sequence is 16 residues long. The V gene lost 0 bases and the J gene lost 2 bases, with 14 bases spanning the gap. CDR3: CASSLGLGLIQETQYF. The CDR3 DNA is TGCGCCAGCAGCTTGGGCCTTGGATTGATTCAAGAGACCCAGTACTTC. Complete variable domain (other parts from reference TRBV5-1 and TRBJ2-5): KAGVTQTPRYLIKTRGQQVTLSCSPISGHRSVSWYQQTPGQGLQFLFEYFSETQRNKGNFPGRFSGRQFSNSRSEMNVSTLELGDSALYLCASSLGLGLIQETQYFGPGTRLLVL.

The table lists this clone with a count of one. This chain uses TRBV18 with TRBJ2-2; 11 bases line up with TRBD2. V shed 6 bases, J shed 7 bases, and the junction held 10 bases outside the gene matches. CDR1 and CDR2 (germline): KGHSH, LQKENI. The CDR3 length is 16 residues. The chain's CDR3 is CASSYTSGRGDGELFF. DNA for the CDR3: TGTGCCAGCTCGTATACTAGCGGGAGAGGCGACGGGGAGCTGTTTTTT. The full variable domain, rest sourced from reference TRBV18 and TRBJ2-2, is NAGVMQNPRHLVRRRGQEARLRCSPMKGHSHVYWYRQLPEEGLKFMVYLQKENIIDESGMPKERFSAEFPKEGPSILRIQQVVRGDSAAYFCASSYTSGRGDGELFFGEGSRLTVL.

This clone is labeled as medium-sized. The chain joins TRBV25-1 to TRBJ2-2; D gene ambiguous. The ends were cut back, 5 bases at V and 7 bases at J, with 11 bases in the middle. Germline lookup yields CDR1 MGHDK and CDR2 SYGVNS. The CDR3 loop spans 13 amino acids. CDR3 in DNA: TGTGCCAGCAGTCCCGCCCTGGTCGGGGAGCTGTTTTTT. Its protein product is CASSPALVGELFF.

The chain joins TRBV6-1 to TRBJ2-7; D possibly corresponds to TRBD2 (5 bases). Trimming removed 5 bases from V and 6 bases from J, with 8 bases in between. This CDR3 region has 11 residues. Germline assignment: CDR1 MNHNS and CDR2 SASEGT. Here the CDR3 DNA reads TGTGCCAGCAGTCAGCGGAGCGAGCAGTACTTC. Amino acids: CASSQRSEQYF.

The table lists this clone with many counts. Being one base from a much bigger clone, this may be a read error. V and J are TRBV5-1 and TRBJ1-1; 7 bases are shared with TRBD1. CDR3 length: 15 amino acids. Looked up from germline, CDR1 is SGHRS and CDR2 is YFSETQ. CDR3 protein: CVSSPGQRMNTEAFF. In DNA form, the CDR3 reads TGCGTCAGCTCCCCGGGACAGCGTATGAACACTGAAGCTTTCTTT.

Only a few counts were recorded for this clone. The chain carries TRBV4-3 and TRBJ2-1, with a possible D match to TRBD2 (6 bases). Trimming pared 4 bases from V and 2 bases from J, leaving 12 bases between. The CDR3 is made up of 15 amino acids. CDR1 is LGHNA, CDR2 YSLEER, per germline. In DNA form, the CDR3 reads TGCGCCAGCAGCCGCGGGGCAGACCCCTACAATGAGCAGTTCTTC. Translation gives CASSRGADPYNEQFF.

This clone is deemed medium-sized. The CDR3 region is CSARDPQGSFEQYF. The DNA for the CDR3 is TGCAGTGCTAGAGACCCCCAGGGGAGCTTCGAGCAGTACTTC. The chain links TRBV20-1 to TRBJ2-7; D may be TRBD1 (6 bases). The germline V gene has CDR1 DFQATT and CDR2 SNEGSKA (reference sequence). The CDR3 is 14 residues long. Trimming left V 0 bases short and J 6 bases short, with 15 bases between.

This clone occurred a few times. Mismatch with germline at one junction end may stem from a read error. V and J are TRBV12-3 or TRBV12-4 and TRBJ1-5; TRBD1 matches at 8 bases. The CDR3 runs to 15 residues. In DNA form, the CDR3 reads TGTGCCAGCAACCATGAAGGACAGGGCAGTCAGCCCCATCATTTT. It codes for CASNHEGQGSQPHHF.

As to this clone: This is likely a read error, given that the CDR3 carries no conserved phenylalanine or tryptophan at its end. The rearrangement joins TRBV30 to TRBJ2-3; D is perhaps TRBD2 (6 bases). The CDR3 is 15 amino acids. Trimming removed 2 bases at V and 3 bases at J, with 15 bases between. Germline values: CDR1 GTSNPN, CDR2 SVGIG (reference sequence). CDR3 protein: CAWSLTIGRTDTQYL. CDR3 DNA sequence: TGTGCCTGGAGTCTGACTATCGGGAGAACAGATACGCAGTATCTT.

The chain is built from TRBV20-1 and TRBJ2-7, with 12 bases matching TRBD2. V shed 5 bases, J shed 7 bases, and the junction held 9 bases outside the gene matches. There are 14 residues in the CDR3. The V gene's germline CDR1 is DFQATT and CDR2 SNEGSKA (reference sequence). CDR3 in amino acids: CSAPLLAGGTEQYF. Here the CDR3 DNA reads TGCAGTGCTCCCCTACTAGCGGGAGGAACTGAGCAGTACTTC.

The V gene is TRBV5-1, the J gene TRBJ2-7, with 7 bases fitting TRBD1. CDR1 is SGHRS and CDR2 is YFSETQ in the germline V gene. With 1 base clipped from V and 0 bases from J, the junction kept 1 base outside the gene matches. CDR3 length: 14 residues. Here the CDR3 DNA reads TGCGCCAGCAGCTTGACAGGGGACTCCTACGAGCAGTACTTC. This sequence encodes CASSLTGDSYEQYF.

The genes are TRBV6-2 or TRBV6-3 and TRBJ1-1; D not certain. Germline values: CDR1 MNHEY, CDR2 SVGEGT. CDR3 size: 13 residues. V lost 2 bases and J lost 5, with 9 bases in between. The CDR3: CASSYSARTEAFF. In DNA form, the CDR3 reads TGTGCCAGCAGTTACAGTGCGAGAACTGAAGCTTTCTTT.

This clone was counted ten times or more. V is TRBV7-3 and J is TRBJ2-2; the match to TRBD1 covers 7 bases. The CDR3 loop spans 13 amino acids. With 2 bases clipped from V and 7 bases from J, the junction kept 1 base outside the gene matches. The germline V gene encodes CDR1 SGHTA and CDR2 FQGTGA. The DNA for the CDR3 is TGTGCCAGCAGCTTATCAGGGGGCGGGGAGCTGTTTTTT. This translates into CASSLSGGGELFF.